The 5 T cell receptor beta chains reported below all come from one sample, sequenced in a study of response to subunit inactivated influenza vaccine. MiXCR, run by TCRdb on the RT-PCR reads, gives a single entry per CDR3 protein. Among 800,000 to 1,000,000 distinct CDR3 sequences, 21% were seen once, and the ten largest hold roughly a tenth. This specimen was PBMCs from blood, taken 4 to 6 days after vaccination. The receptors were sampled from a man aged 45-65 years who received an inactivated influenza vaccine.

The chain combines TRBV12-3 or TRBV12-4 with TRBJ2-2, with D possibly being TRBD2 (7 bases). With 6 bases removed from V and 3 bases from J, the gap between germline ends came to 23 bases. The CDR3 spans 18 residues. This chain's CDR3 is CASSVQGTLAEDTGELFF. The DNA for the CDR3 is TGTGCCAGCAGCGTACAGGGAACTCTAGCGGAGGACACCGGGGAGCTGTTTTTT.

The chain uses TRBV27 and TRBJ2-1; 9 positions agree with TRBD2. This CDR3 region has 16 residues. The germline V gene encodes CDR1 MNHEY and CDR2 SMNVEV (reference sequence). The V gene end was trimmed by 3 bases and the J gene end by 6 bases; junction bases not matched to a gene: 9. The CDR3 DNA reads TGTGCCAGCAGTTTGGTTGGCGGGGGGGCAGTCAATGAGCAGTTCTTC. It encodes CASSLVGGGAVNEQFF.

This clonotype has at least ten counts. V and J are TRBV4-3 and TRBJ2-1, with D uncertain. The V and J ends lost 0 bases and 0 bases respectively, with 12 bases between them. The CDR3 sequence is 17 residues long. Germline values: CDR1 LGHNA, CDR2 YSLEER. The CDR3 nucleotides are TGCGCCAGCAGCCAAGATTATTACCTAAGCTCCTACAATGAGCAGTTCTTC. Protein sequence: CASSQDYYLSSYNEQFF.

V is TRBV5-4 and J is TRBJ2-7; D possibly corresponds to TRBD2 (6 bases). The CDR3 spans 16 residues. Germline V gives CDR1 SGHNT, CDR2 YYREEE (reference sequence). The germline V and J ends were trimmed by 4 bases and 5 bases, with 22 bases remaining between them. CDR3 in amino acids: CASSPLVAGKIHEQYF. In DNA form, the CDR3 reads TGTGCCAGCAGCCCCCTCGTCGCGGGAAAGATCCACGAGCAGTACTTC.

The rearrangement joins TRBV4-3 to TRBJ2-1; no reliable D call. CDR1 and CDR2 (germline): LGHNA, YSLEER. This CDR3 has 15 amino acids. V was clipped by 0 bases and J by 7 bases, with 13 bases between them. CDR3 amino acids: CASSQDILRGNEQFF. In DNA form, the CDR3 reads TGCGCCAGCAGCCAAGATATTTTGCGAGGTAATGAGCAGTTCTTC.